This section outlines one T cell receptor beta chain sequence together with its context. This clonotype appeared a few times. Its recognized antigen is unknown. No base qualities exist here, and no much larger clone lies one base off it. Systemically healthy Caucasian individuals from Russia, over 30 in total and aged roughly 6 to 95 years, were included as donors. Each donor gave 9.5 to 10 milliliters of peripheral blood, drawn into EDTA-treated Vacutainer tubes. PBMCs were isolated by Ficoll-Paque density-gradient centrifugation, with at least 7 million obtained per sample. Trizol reagent was used to extract total RNA from the PBMCs, yielding at least 6 micrograms per sample. For every donor, flow cytometry on a PBMC aliquot measured the percentage of naive CD45RAhigh/CD27high T cells. This entry is derived from a study of blood T cells in healthy people across ages (dated by TCRdb to 2014 to 2015). For context, the study as a whole: In model experiments, template switching captured about one uniquely barcoded TCR beta cDNA molecule for every two T cells. Using deep sequencing normalized with unique cDNA molecular identifiers, the study measured how TCR beta repertoire diversity changes with age. To avoid experimental bias, donors of different ages were spread randomly across the sequencing lanes. Using the same blood draw, the study looked at two additional independent replicas of 1 million unique cDNA reads for two donors, one aged 18 to 30 and the other aged 80 or older. Donors were grouped into four age groups: young (average roughly 15 years), middle-aged (approximately 41), aged (around 66) and long-lived (about 90).

The protocol used for the library was 5' RACE. TCRdb records Illumina HiSeq 2500 as the sequencer. A second PCR of 7 to 11 cycles was performed with a sample-barcoded 5' primer and a J-beta primer mix. Each TCR beta cDNA molecule received a unique molecular identifier from a template-switch 5' adaptor carrying 12 random nucleotides. Each sample yielded at least 3 million CDR3-containing paired-end reads. All of the RNA was converted into first-strand cDNA using the Mint cDNA synthesis kit, with a TRBC-specific oligonucleotide serving as the primer. After uracil-DNA glycosylase treatment, a first 18-cycle PCR used universal primers M1SS and BC2_uni_R on all cDNA. As for how the authors treated the data: For normalization, 1 million high-quality reads, each with a distinct molecular identifier, were randomly selected from each sample. Instead of being binned into consensus sequences, reads that shared molecular identifiers were thrown out. MiTCR, run with a Q25 quality threshold and the strictest error-elimination algorithm, handled CDR3 identification, clonotype clustering and error correction. Lower-bound total TCR beta diversity was estimated with a nonparametric unseen species model using Euler transformation. Using fastp trimming at Q25 and MiXCR clonotype assembly, TCRdb reanalyzed the public sequencing data and kept in-frame beta chains. Each CDR3 protein gets just one entry, which takes the most common genes and DNA from the rows behind it. The V and J calls reflect TCRdb's pipeline rather than the authors' work. The sample table records about 1.8 million distinct CDR3 sequences; about 50% of these occur just once. Approximately 2% of the sample comes from the top ten.

Beyond this particular receptor, the publication reports: Compared with the aged group, the long-lived group had more naive CD4+ T cells, fewer expanded clones and increased TCR diversity, suggesting age selection. The percentage of naive T cells measured by flow cytometry correlated strongly with observed TCR beta diversity. As age increased, observed TCR beta diversity per million T cells dropped in a roughly linear way, and a significant reduction was already evident by age 40. Conclusive comparison of naive and antigen-experienced compartments was prevented by the profiling of bulk unsorted PBMCs. Estimates of total diversity based on one million sequenced T cells were regarded as lower bounds and as underestimates. Because donor CMV infection status was unknown, age-related changes in expanded clonotypes were potentially confounded.

Trimming takes 1 base off V and 2 bases off J; junction bases not matched to a gene: 5. From a lookup of the germline V gene, CDR1 and CDR2 are LGHNA and YNFKEQ. The CDR3 spans 17 residues, from the cysteine through the phenylalanine. The sequence is cut down to CDR3 DNA, 51 bases in frame from base 1. This sequence was found in a woman aged 40 to 49 in good health. The sample comprised blood. The chain is assembled from TRBV4-2 and TRBJ2-3, and 11 junction bases match TRBD2. The sequence in DNA is TGTGCCAGCAGCCAAGCGCGGACTAGCGGGTCCACAGATACGCAGTATTTT. Its protein product is CASSQARTSGSTDTQYF.